The 8 T cell receptor beta chains reported below all come from one sample, sequenced in a study of post-analysis software for immune sequencing data. Study findings and constraints: A handful of TRBV segments occurring more often in patients than controls included TRBV5-6, TRBV5-1 and TRBV20-1.

No cognate antigen is known for these TCRs. Incorporated into the TCR beta cDNA libraries were unique molecular identifiers, which served to reduce PCR and sequencing biases. TCRdb redid the calling of the PCR reads with MiXCR, one entry per CDR3 protein. The data show approximately 630,000 distinct CDR3 sequences, over 45% seen once. The sequencing sample was made of blood. The source of these receptors is a girl aged 2 to 9 with multiple sclerosis.

This clonotype was found a few times. CDR3 region: CASSLSPSYEQYF. CDR3 nucleotide sequence: TGTGCCAGCAGTTTATCTCCCTCTTACGAGCAGTACTTC. V usage is TRBV27 and J usage is TRBJ2-7; unclear D gene. The CDR3 is made up of 13 amino acids. CDR1 is MNHEY and CDR2 is SMNVEV in the germline V gene (reference sequence). Trimming left V 0 bases short and J 4 bases short, with 7 bases between.

The chain links TRBV27 to TRBJ2-5, with 8 nucleotides matching TRBD1. The J call may be faulty, since TRBJ2-7 better matches the DNA end. The CDR3 totals 16 residues. Germline V CDR1 and CDR2: MNHEY, SMNVEV (reference sequence). CDR3 amino acids: CASSLSRDRRTYEQYF. The CDR3 coding sequence is TGTGCCAGCAGTTTATCAAGGGACAGGAGAACCTACGAGCAGTACTTC.

The chain has TRBV20-1 and TRBJ2-5; possibly TRBD1 for D (6 bases). This CDR3 contains 13 residues. CDR1 is DFQATT and CDR2 is SNEGSKA in the germline V gene (reference sequence). V lost 6 bases, J lost 4 bases, and 15 bases lay in between. The CDR3 loop reads CSAIQGGLETQYF. CDR3 in DNA: TGCAGTGCCATACAGGGTGGTTTAGAGACCCAGTACTTC.

The J gene is TRBJ2-1, the V gene TRBV11-3; D is unresolved. Germline V gene data show CDR1 as SGHNT and CDR2 as YENEEA. This CDR3 has 13 amino acids. The ends were cut back, 2 bases at V and 8 bases at J, with 10 bases in the middle. As DNA, the CDR3 is TGTGCCAGCAGCTTAACCCCCCAGCATGAGCAGTTCTTC. Its translation: CASSLTPQHEQFF.

The rearrangement uses TRBV5-1 and TRBJ2-4; the match to TRBD2 covers 7 bases. The J call may be mistaken, given a closer DNA end match to TRBJ2-7. The germline V gene has CDR1 SGHRS and CDR2 YFSETQ. CDR3 length: 17 residues. The CDR3 region is CASSFSPRERGFYEQYF. Written as DNA, the CDR3 is TGCGCCAGCAGCTTCAGTCCCAGGGAGCGGGGTTTCTACGAGCAGTACTTC.

Note on this clonotype: One end of the junction is discordant with germline, which a read error may explain. The J gene is TRBJ2-3, the V gene TRBV20-1; 7 bases match TRBD2. Germline V gives CDR1 DFQATT, CDR2 SNEGSKA (reference sequence). The CDR3 runs to 16 residues. CDR3 nucleotide sequence: TGCAGTGCTGGAGATCGTCGAGCGGGACTCACAGATACGCAGTATTTT. It is translated as CSAGDRRAGLTDTQYF.

J is TRBJ2-7 and V is TRBV6-2 or TRBV6-3, with 8 bases fitting TRBD2. Per the germline V gene, CDR1 is MNHEY and CDR2 is SVGEGT. The CDR3 length is 15 residues. Germline trimming cut 2 bases from V and 0 bases from J; bases unmatched to any gene: 3. DNA for the CDR3: TGTGCCAGCAGTTACCACAGCGGGAGCTCCTACGAGCAGTACTTC. This translates into CASSYHSGSSYEQYF.

In nucleotides, the CDR3 is TGCAGTGCTAGACTTTCTTTACAGGGTTGGGTGAACACTGAAGCTTTCTTT. It codes for CSARLSLQGWVNTEAFF. This sequence joins TRBV20-1 and TRBJ1-1; possible D gene TRBD1, 6 bases. CDR3 length: 17 residues. V lost 2 bases, J lost 0 bases, and 19 bases lay in between. Germline-derived CDR1 and CDR2 are DFQATT and SNEGSKA (reference sequence).